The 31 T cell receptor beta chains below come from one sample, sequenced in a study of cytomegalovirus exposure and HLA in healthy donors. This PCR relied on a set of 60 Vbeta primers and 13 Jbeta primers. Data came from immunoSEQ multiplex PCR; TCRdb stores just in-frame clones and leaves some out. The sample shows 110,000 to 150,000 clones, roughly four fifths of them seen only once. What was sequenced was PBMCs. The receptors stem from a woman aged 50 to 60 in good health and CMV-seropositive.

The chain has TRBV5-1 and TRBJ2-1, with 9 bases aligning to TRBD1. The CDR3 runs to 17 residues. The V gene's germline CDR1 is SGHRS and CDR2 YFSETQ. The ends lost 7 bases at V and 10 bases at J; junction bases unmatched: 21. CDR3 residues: CASGSLLLSGQGREQFF. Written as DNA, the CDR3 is TGCGCCAGCGGATCACTGTTACTGTCGGGACAGGGAAGAGAGCAGTTCTTC.

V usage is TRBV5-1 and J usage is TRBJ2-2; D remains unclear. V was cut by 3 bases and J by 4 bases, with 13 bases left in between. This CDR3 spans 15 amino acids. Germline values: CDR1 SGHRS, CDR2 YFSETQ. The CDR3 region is CASSSTKVGTGELFF. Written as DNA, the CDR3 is TGCGCCAGCAGCTCAACTAAGGTGGGCACCGGGGAGCTGTTTTTT.

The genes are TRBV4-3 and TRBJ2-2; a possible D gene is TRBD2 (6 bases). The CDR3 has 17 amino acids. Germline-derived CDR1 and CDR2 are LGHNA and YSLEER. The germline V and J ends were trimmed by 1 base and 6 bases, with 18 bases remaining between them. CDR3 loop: CASSQVGGDGGAGELFF. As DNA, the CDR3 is TGCGCCAGCAGCCAAGTAGGAGGTGATGGAGGGGCCGGGGAGCTGTTTTTT.

CDR3 amino acids: CASSQDYRQQETQYF. The CDR3 DNA reads as TGCGCCAGCAGCCAAGATTACCGACAGCAAGAGACCCAGTACTTC. The chain is built from TRBV4-3 and TRBJ2-5; D is perhaps TRBD1 (5 bases). The V end was cut by 0 bases, the J end by 2 bases, with 10 bases between. In germline, CDR1 is LGHNA, CDR2 YSLEER. CDR3 size: 15 residues.

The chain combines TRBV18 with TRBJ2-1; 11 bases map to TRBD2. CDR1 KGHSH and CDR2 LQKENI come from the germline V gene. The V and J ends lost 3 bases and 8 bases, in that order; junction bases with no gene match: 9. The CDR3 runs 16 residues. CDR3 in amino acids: CASSPQLAGASDEQFF. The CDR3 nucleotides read TGTGCCAGCTCACCCCAACTAGCGGGGGCTAGCGATGAGCAGTTCTTC.

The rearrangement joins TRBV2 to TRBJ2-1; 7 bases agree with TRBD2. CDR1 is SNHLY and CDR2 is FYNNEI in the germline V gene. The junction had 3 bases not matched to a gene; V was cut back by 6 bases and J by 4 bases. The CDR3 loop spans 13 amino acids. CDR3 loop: CASRLAVYNEQFF. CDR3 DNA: TGTGCCAGCAGGCTAGCGGTATACAATGAGCAGTTCTTC. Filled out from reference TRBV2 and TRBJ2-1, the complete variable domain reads EPEVTQTPSHQVTQMGQEVILRCVPISNHLYFYWYRQILGQKVEFLVSFYNNEISEKSEIFDDQFSVERPDGSNFTLKIRSTKLEDSAMYFCASRLAVYNEQFFGPGTRLTVL.

The CDR3 DNA is TGTGCCAGCAGTGCAATCGCCGGGACAGGGACATACGAGCAGTACTTC. Amino acid sequence: CASSAIAGTGTYEQYF. J is TRBJ2-7 and V is TRBV6-1, with 9 bases fitting TRBD1. The germline gives CDR1 MNHNS, CDR2 SASEGT. V was pared by 4 bases and J by 4 bases, with 11 bases of the junction left unmatched. This CDR3 is 16 amino acids long.

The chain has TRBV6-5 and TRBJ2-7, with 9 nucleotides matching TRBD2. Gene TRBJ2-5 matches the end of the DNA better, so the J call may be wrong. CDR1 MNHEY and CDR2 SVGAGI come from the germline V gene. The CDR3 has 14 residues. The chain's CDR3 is CASRGSGGGETQYF. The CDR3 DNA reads TGTGCCAGCAGGGGTAGCGGGGGCGGGGAGACCCAGTACTTC.

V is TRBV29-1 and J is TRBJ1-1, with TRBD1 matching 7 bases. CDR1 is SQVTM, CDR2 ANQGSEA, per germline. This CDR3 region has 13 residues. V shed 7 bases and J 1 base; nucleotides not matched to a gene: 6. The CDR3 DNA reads TGCAGCGGTACAGGGGCAACGAACACTGAAGCTTTCTTT. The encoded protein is CSGTGATNTEAFF.

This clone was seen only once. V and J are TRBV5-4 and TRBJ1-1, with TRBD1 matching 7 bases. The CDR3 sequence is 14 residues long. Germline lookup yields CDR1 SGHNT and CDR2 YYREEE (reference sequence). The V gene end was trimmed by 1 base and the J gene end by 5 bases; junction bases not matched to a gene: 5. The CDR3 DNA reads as TGTGCCAGCAGCTTGCGACAGGGTTGGACTGAAGCTTTCTTT. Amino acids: CASSLRQGWTEAFF.

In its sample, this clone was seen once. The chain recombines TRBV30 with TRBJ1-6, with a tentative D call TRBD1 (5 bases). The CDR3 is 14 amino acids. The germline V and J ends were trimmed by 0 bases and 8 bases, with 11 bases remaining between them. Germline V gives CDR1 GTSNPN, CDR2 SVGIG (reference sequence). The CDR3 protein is CAWSVPGGDSPLHF. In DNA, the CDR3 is TGTGCCTGGAGTGTACCGGGGGGAGATTCACCCCTCCACTTT.

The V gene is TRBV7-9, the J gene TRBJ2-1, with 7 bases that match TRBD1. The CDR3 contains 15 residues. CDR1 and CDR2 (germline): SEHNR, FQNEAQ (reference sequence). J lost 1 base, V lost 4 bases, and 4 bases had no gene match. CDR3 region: CASSSPGQSYNEQFF. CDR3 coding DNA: TGTGCCAGCAGCTCCCCGGGACAGTCCTACAATGAGCAGTTCTTC.

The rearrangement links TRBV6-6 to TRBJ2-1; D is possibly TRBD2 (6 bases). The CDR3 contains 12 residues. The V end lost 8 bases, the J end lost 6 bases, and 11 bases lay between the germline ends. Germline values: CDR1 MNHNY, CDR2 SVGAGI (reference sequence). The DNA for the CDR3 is TGTGCCAGCTCGGGAGAAGGCAATGAGCAGTTCTTC. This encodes CASSGEGNEQFF.

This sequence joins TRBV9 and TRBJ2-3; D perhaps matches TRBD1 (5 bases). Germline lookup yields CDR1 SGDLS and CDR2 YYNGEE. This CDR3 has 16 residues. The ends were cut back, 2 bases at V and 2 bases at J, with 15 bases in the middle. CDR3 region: CASSVALGRNTDTQYF. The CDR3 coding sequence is TGTGCCAGCAGCGTTGCGCTGGGGCGGAACACAGATACGCAGTATTTT.

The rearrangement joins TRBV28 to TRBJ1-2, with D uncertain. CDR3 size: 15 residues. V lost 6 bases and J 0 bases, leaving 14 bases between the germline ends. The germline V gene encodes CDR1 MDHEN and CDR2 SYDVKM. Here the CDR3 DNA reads TGTGCCAGCAGGTCGGGCGGGCCTTCTAACTATGGCTACACCTTC. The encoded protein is CASRSGGPSNYGYTF.

The chain's CDR3 is CASSAQLDGYTF. The CDR3 nucleotides read TGTGCCAGCAGTGCTCAGTTGGATGGCTACACCTTC. The V call is TRBV28, the J call TRBJ1-2; D is unclear. The ends were cut back, 5 bases at V and 6 bases at J, with 10 bases in the middle. CDR1 is MDHEN, CDR2 SYDVKM, per germline. This CDR3 is built from 12 residues.

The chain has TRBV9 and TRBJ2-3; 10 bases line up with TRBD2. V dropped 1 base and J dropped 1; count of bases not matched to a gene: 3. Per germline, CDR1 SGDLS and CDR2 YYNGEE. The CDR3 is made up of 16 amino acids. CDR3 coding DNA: TGTGCCAGCAGCGTATACACTAGCGGGGGCACAGATACGCAGTATTTT. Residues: CASSVYTSGGTDTQYF.

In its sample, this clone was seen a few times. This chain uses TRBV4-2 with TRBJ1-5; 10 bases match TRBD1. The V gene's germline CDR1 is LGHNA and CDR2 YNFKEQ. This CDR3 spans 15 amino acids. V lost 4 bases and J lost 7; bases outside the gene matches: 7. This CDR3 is CASSLDRGRVQPQHF. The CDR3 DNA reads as TGTGCCAGCAGCCTCGACAGGGGGCGGGTACAGCCCCAGCATTTT.

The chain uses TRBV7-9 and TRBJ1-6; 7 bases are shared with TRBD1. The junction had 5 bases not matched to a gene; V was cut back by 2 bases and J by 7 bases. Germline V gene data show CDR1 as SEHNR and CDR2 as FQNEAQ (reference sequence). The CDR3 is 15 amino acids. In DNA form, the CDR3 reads TGTGCCAGCAGCTTAAAGGGGGCGCGAAATTCACCCCTCCACTTT. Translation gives CASSLKGARNSPLHF. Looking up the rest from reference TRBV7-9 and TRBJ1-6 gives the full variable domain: DTGVSQNPRHKITKRGQNVTFRCDPISEHNRLYWYRQTLGQGPEFLTYFQNEAQLEKSRLLSDRFSAERPKGSFSTLEIQRTEQGDSAMYLCASSLKGARNSPLHFGNGTRLTVT.

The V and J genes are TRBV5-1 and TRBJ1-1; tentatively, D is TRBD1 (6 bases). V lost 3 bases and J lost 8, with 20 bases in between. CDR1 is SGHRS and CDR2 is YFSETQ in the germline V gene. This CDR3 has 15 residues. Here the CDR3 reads CASSWDTGLFLEAFF. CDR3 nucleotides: TGCGCCAGCAGCTGGGATACAGGGCTTTTCTTAGAAGCTTTCTTT. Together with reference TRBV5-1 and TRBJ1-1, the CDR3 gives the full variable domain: KAGVTQTPRYLIKTRGQQVTLSCSPISGHRSVSWYQQTPGQGLQFLFEYFSETQRNKGNFPGRFSGRQFSNSRSEMNVSTLELGDSALYLCASSWDTGLFLEAFFGQGTRLTVV.

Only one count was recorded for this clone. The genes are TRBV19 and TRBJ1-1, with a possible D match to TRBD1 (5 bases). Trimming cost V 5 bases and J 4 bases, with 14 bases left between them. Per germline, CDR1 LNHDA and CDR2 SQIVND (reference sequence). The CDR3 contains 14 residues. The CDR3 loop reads CASSAGPMSTEAFF. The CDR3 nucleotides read TGTGCCAGTAGTGCGGGGCCGATGAGCACTGAAGCTTTCTTT.

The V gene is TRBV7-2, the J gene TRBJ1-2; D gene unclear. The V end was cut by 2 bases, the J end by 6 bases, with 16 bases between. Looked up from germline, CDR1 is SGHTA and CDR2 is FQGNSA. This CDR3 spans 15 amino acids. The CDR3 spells CASSLPGVGMHGYTF. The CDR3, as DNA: TGTGCCAGCAGCTTACCCGGGGTGGGGATGCATGGCTACACCTTC. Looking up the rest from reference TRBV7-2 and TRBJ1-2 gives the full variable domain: GAGVSQSPSNKVTEKGKDVELRCDPISGHTALYWYRQSLGQGLEFLIYFQGNSAPDKSGLPSDRFSAERTGGSVSTLTIQRTQQEDSAVYLCASSLPGVGMHGYTFGSGTRLTVV.

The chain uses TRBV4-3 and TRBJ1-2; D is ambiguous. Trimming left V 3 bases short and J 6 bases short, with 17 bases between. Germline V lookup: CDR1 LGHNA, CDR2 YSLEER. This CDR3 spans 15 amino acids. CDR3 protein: CASSQTAAWSDGYTF. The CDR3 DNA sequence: TGCGCCAGCAGCCAGACCGCGGCCTGGAGTGATGGCTACACCTTC.

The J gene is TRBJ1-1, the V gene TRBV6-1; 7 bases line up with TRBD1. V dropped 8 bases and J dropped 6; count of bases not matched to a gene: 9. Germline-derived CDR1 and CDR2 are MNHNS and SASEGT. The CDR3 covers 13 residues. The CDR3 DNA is TGTGCCAGCCTCCGGGACAGTGTGTCTGAAGCTTTCTTT. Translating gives CASLRDSVSEAFF.

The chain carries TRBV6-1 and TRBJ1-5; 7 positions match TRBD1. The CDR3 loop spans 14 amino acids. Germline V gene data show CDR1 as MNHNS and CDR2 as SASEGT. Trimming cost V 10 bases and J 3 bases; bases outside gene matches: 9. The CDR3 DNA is TGTGCCACCAAATCGGGACAGCTCAATCAGCCCCAGCATTTT. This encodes CATKSGQLNQPQHF.

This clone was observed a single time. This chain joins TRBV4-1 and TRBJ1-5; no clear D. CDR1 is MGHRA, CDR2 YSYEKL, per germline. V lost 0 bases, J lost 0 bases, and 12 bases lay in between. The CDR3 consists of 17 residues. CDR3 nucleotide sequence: TGCGCCAGCAGCCAAGATGGAGGAAGCTATAGCAATCAGCCCCAGCATTTT. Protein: CASSQDGGSYSNQPQHF.

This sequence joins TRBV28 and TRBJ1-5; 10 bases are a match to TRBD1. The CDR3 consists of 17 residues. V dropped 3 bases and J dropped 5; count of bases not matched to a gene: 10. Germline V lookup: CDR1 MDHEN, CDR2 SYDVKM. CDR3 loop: CASSFFGTGEVYQPQHF. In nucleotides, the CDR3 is TGTGCCAGCAGTTTCTTCGGGACAGGGGAGGTTTATCAGCCCCAGCATTTT.

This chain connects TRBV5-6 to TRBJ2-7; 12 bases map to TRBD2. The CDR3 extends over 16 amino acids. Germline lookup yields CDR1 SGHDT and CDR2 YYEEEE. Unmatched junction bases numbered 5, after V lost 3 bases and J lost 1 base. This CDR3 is CASSSFLAGGSYEQYF. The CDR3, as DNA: TGTGCCAGCAGCTCATTCCTAGCGGGGGGGTCCTACGAGCAGTACTTC.

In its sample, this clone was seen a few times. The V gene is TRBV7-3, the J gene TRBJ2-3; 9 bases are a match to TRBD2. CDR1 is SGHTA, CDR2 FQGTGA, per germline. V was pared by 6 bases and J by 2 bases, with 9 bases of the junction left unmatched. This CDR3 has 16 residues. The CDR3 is CASSPWTSAFTDTQYF. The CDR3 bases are TGTGCCAGCAGTCCCTGGACTAGCGCCTTCACAGATACGCAGTATTTT.

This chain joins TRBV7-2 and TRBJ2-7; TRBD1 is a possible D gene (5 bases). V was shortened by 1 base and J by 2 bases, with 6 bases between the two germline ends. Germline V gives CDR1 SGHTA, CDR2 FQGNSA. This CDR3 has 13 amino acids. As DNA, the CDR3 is TGTGCCAGCAGCTTAGGCAGGGCCTACGAGCAGTACTTC. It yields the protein CASSLGRAYEQYF.

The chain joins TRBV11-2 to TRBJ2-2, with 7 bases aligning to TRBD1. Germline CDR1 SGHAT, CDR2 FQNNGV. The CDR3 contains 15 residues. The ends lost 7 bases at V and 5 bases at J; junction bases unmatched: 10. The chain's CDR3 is CASTLDRPDTGELFF. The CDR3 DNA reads TGTGCCAGCACCTTGGACAGGCCAGATACCGGGGAGCTGTTTTTT.